These 20 T cell receptor beta chains share one sample of origin, sequenced in a study of sequential checkpoint blockade in melanoma. As to treatment: randomized to nivolumab then ipilimumab (arm A) or the reverse (arm B). Some clones are missing from TCRdb's copy, which holds only in-frame ones; the method was immunoSEQ multiplex PCR. The sample yields fewer than 4,500 clones, less than 30% seen once. This material consisted of tumor tissue (inferred from file names), taken from a patient given nivolumab and ipilimumab in sequence. Source of these receptors: a human donor with melanoma.

This clone was detected many times. CDR3 nucleotide sequence: TGTGCCAGCAGCTTAGTGGGGGTAGGGAGTGAAAAACTGTTTTTT. Translating it yields CASSLVGVGSEKLFF. This rearrangement joins TRBV11-3 to TRBJ1-4, with D possibly TRBD1 on 5 matching bases. Germline lookup yields CDR1 SGHNT and CDR2 YENEEA. Trimming pared 1 base from V and 7 bases from J, leaving 13 bases between. The CDR3 has 15 amino acids.

This sequence joins TRBV5-1 and TRBJ2-7; D gene unclear. Germline V gene lookup returns CDR1 SGHRS and CDR2 YFSETQ. The CDR3 is 14 residues long. V was cut by 0 bases and J by 6 bases, with 13 bases left in between. For the CDR3, the DNA is TGCGCCAGCAGCTTGGGAGGCAAACCGGGCGAGCAGTACTTC. Its protein is CASSLGGKPGEQYF.

This clone was counted ten times or more. The chain joins TRBV9 to TRBJ2-2; D is unresolved. The CDR3 loop spans 14 amino acids. In germline, CDR1 is SGDLS, CDR2 YYNGEE. V shed 2 bases and J shed 2 bases, with 7 bases lying between them. CDR3 protein: CASSVFSNTGELFF. The CDR3 DNA reads as TGTGCCAGCAGCGTGTTTTCCAACACCGGGGAGCTGTTTTTT.

The CDR3 DNA sequence: TGCGCCAGCAGCTTGGGGGTCGCGACAGGGGGAGAGACCCAGTACTTC. Protein product: CASSLGVATGGETQYF. The rearrangement joins TRBV5-1 to TRBJ2-5, with TRBD1 matching 9 bases. Germline V gene data show CDR1 as SGHRS and CDR2 as YFSETQ. This CDR3 is 16 amino acids long. J lost 4 bases, V lost 0 bases, and 7 bases had no gene match.

This chain links TRBV30 with TRBJ1-2; D uncertain. The germline V and J ends were trimmed by 7 bases and 1 base, with 10 bases remaining between them. This CDR3 is 12 amino acids long. Germline values: CDR1 GTSNPN, CDR2 SVGIG (reference sequence). The CDR3 sequence is CALSPDNYGYTF. CDR3 DNA sequence: TGTGCCTTGTCGCCTGATAACTATGGCTACACCTTC.

This clone was seen a few times. This sequence joins TRBV6-8 and TRBJ2-6, with 9 bases identical to TRBD1. The germline CDR1 and CDR2 sequences are MNHGY and SAAAGT. The V and J ends lost 8 bases and 2 bases, in that order; junction bases with no gene match: 13. The CDR3 length is 18 residues. The CDR3 DNA reads as TGTGCCAGCGTACACCCGGGGACAGGGCCGACTGGGGCCAACGTCCTGACTTTC. The encoded protein is CASVHPGTGPTGANVLTF.

This clone is medium-sized (0.01 to 0.1%) in the sample. V usage is TRBV9 and J usage is TRBJ1-1, with a tentative D call TRBD1 (5 bases). The CDR3 is 12 amino acids. Per the germline V gene, CDR1 is SGDLS and CDR2 is YYNGEE. Trimming took 5 bases from V and 4 from J, leaving 9 bases between them. The CDR3 nucleotides read TGTGCCAGCAGTGCGGGGGGCACTGAAGCTTTCTTT. Protein: CASSAGGTEAFF.

This clone was detected a few times. The chain combines TRBV11-3 with TRBJ2-5; a possible D gene is TRBD2 (6 bases). Trimming left V 5 bases short and J 4 bases short, with 17 bases between. The CDR3 is 15 residues long. Germline V lookup: CDR1 SGHNT, CDR2 YENEEA. CDR3 bases: TGTGCCAGCAGCATCCCCCAAGCGGAGGGAGAGACCCAGTACTTC. Encoded protein: CASSIPQAEGETQYF.

The V and J genes are TRBV4-1 and TRBJ1-1; D remains ambiguous. CDR1 MGHRA and CDR2 YSYEKL come from the germline V gene. V dropped 0 bases and J dropped 6 bases, with 8 bases sitting between them. CDR3 size: 13 residues. This CDR3 is CASSQDRGPEAFF. Here the CDR3 DNA reads TGCGCCAGCAGCCAAGATCGTGGCCCTGAAGCTTTCTTT.

This clone has only a few counts. This chain links TRBV4-1 with TRBJ1-3; D remains unclear. The ends were cut back, 4 bases at V and 0 bases at J, with 13 bases in the middle. The CDR3 totals 16 residues. Germline CDR1 MGHRA, CDR2 YSYEKL. As DNA, the CDR3 is TGCGCCAGCAGCCTCCGGACGGGTCTCTCTGGAAACACCATATATTTT. Its translation: CASSLRTGLSGNTIYF.

This clone has only a few counts. This chain links TRBV30 with TRBJ2-2, with D possibly being TRBD1 (5 bases). This CDR3 is 13 amino acids long. CDR1 and CDR2 from the germline V gene are GTSNPN and SVGIG (reference sequence). The V end lost 2 bases, the J end lost 6 bases, and 10 bases lay between the germline ends. The CDR3 spells CAWSKGPAGELFF. CDR3 sequence (DNA): TGTGCCTGGAGTAAGGGGCCAGCCGGGGAGCTGTTTTTT.

V gene TRBV29-1 combines with J gene TRBJ1-2; D is uncertain. V was clipped by 4 bases and J by 2 bases, with 8 bases between them. The CDR3 is 12 residues long. Germline values: CDR1 SQVTM, CDR2 ANQGSEA. CDR3 in amino acids: CSVGGENYGYTF. DNA of the CDR3: TGCAGCGTTGGCGGGGAAAACTATGGCTACACCTTC.

This clone was recorded at least ten times. The gene calls are TRBV6-8 and TRBJ2-1; 13 bases agree with TRBD2. CDR3 length: 14 residues. J lost 15 bases, V lost 4 bases, and 9 bases had no gene match. Germline CDR1 and CDR2: MNHGY and SAAAGT. This chain's CDR3 is CASSFTSGGAGPFF. CDR3 DNA: TGTGCCAGCAGTTTTACTAGCGGGGGGGCGGGTCCGTTCTTC.

This clone was seen at least ten times. This chain joins TRBV11-3 and TRBJ2-7, with 10 positions matching TRBD2. CDR1 and CDR2 from the germline V gene are SGHNT and YENEEA. The J segment lost 0 bases and the V segment lost 5 bases, leaving 13 bases of the junction unmatched. The CDR3 runs to 18 residues. The CDR3 is CASSPSRLAGVSSYEQYF. CDR3 nucleotide sequence: TGTGCCAGCAGCCCGAGCCGACTAGCGGGCGTCAGCTCCTACGAGCAGTACTTC. The whole variable domain, filled in from reference TRBV11-3 and TRBJ2-7, reads EAGVVQSPRYKIIEKKQPVAFWCNPISGHNTLYWYLQNLGQGPELLIRYENEEAVDDSQLPKDRFSAERLKGVDSTLKIQPAELGDSAVYLCASSPSRLAGVSSYEQYFGPGTRLTVT.

In its sample, this clone ranks as medium-sized. The chain has TRBV11-3 and TRBJ2-3, with TRBD2 identical over 11 bases. Germline V gives CDR1 SGHNT, CDR2 YENEEA. After removal of 5 bases from V and 3 bases from J, the junction contained 10 bases not matched to a gene. The CDR3 sequence is 17 residues long. CDR3 in DNA: TGTGCCAGCAGCCATACGCGTAGCGGGGGGGCAACAGATACGCAGTATTTT. It translates to CASSHTRSGGATDTQYF.

The CDR3 here is CASTKAGTGNTIYF. The DNA of the CDR3 is TGTGCCAGCACGAAAGCGGGGACTGGAAACACCATATATTTT. V is TRBV6-8 and J is TRBJ1-3, with D hard to call. Germline CDR1 is MNHGY and CDR2 is SAAAGT. Trimming shortened V by 7 bases and J by 2 bases, and 12 bases separated the two germline ends. The CDR3 consists of 14 residues.

By its share, this clone is large (0.1 to 1%). The CDR3 spells CASASGGITDTQYF. CDR3 DNA sequence: TGTGCCAGCGCGAGCGGGGGGATCACAGATACGCAGTATTTT. The chain couples TRBV12-5 to TRBJ2-3; 9 bases align to TRBD2. Germline V gives CDR1 LGHNT, CDR2 FRNRAP. The CDR3 has 14 residues.

This clone was detected a few times. CDR3 region: CASRETGTGGWATEAFF. CDR3 nucleotide sequence: TGTGCCAGCAGAGAAACCGGGACAGGGGGCTGGGCCACTGAAGCTTTCTTT. The V and J genes are TRBV6-8 and TRBJ1-1; 12 positions match TRBD1. Trimming took 6 bases from V and 4 from J; bases not matched to a gene: 12. The CDR3 sequence is 17 residues long. Germline lookup yields CDR1 MNHGY and CDR2 SAAAGT.

At least ten counts were recorded for this clone. The chain joins TRBV11-3 to TRBJ1-5, with D possibly being TRBD1 (5 bases). The length of the CDR3 is 15 residues. Germline V gene data show CDR1 as SGHNT and CDR2 as YENEEA. The V end lost 6 bases, the J end lost 0 bases, and 12 bases lay between the germline ends. In DNA form, the CDR3 reads TGTGCCAGCAGTCCCCAGGGTTATAGCAATCAGCCCCAGCATTTT. Translating it yields CASSPQGYSNQPQHF.

V gene TRBV30 combines with J gene TRBJ2-3, with TRBD1 matching 10 bases. The CDR3 has 14 amino acids. Trimming cost V 6 bases and J 3 bases; bases outside gene matches: 6. Per germline, CDR1 GTSNPN and CDR2 SVGIG (reference sequence). As DNA, the CDR3 is TGTGCCTGCACCGACAGGGGGCGAACAGATACGCAGTATTTT. It yields the protein CACTDRGRTDTQYF. Together with reference TRBV30 and TRBJ2-3, the CDR3 gives the full variable domain: SQTIHQWPATLVQPVGSPLSLECTVEGTSNPNLYWYRQAAGRGLQLLFYSVGIGQISSEVPQNLSASRPQDRQFILSSKKLLLSDSGFYLCACTDRGRTDTQYFGPGTRLTVL.